This is a list of T cell receptor beta chains from one sample in a study of circulating CD8 cells and anti-PD-1 response in melanoma. Each CDR3 protein gets one entry after TCRdb re-called the reads with MiXCR. This sample has a few hundred distinct CDR3 sequences; roughly 5.2% occur once, and the top ten carry 19%. The sequencing here drew on CD8+ T cells from PBMCs, taken at baseline or after one month of anti-PD-1 therapy (not recorded which). The origin of the receptors is a human donor with melanoma. Each CDR3 is given with its conserved first and last residue. Fields, in order: clone size, D gene, J gene, V gene, CDR3 protein, CDR3 DNA. A D gene is named only where the DNA matches it firmly. Clone size is shown for a subset of rows, as once, few, many or a class of expanded clone.

few NA TRBJ2-2 TRBV19 CASSPSTGELFF TGTGCCAGTAGTCCCTCTACCGGGGAGCTGTTTTTT
medium-sized NA TRBJ1-1 TRBV6-6 CASSLAGNTEAFF TGTGCCAGCAGTTTAGCAGGGAACACTGAAGCTTTCTTT
NA NA TRBJ2-7 TRBV5-4 CASSSQGHEQYF TGTGCCAGCAGCTCTCAGGGCCACGAGCAGTACTTC
large TRBD2 TRBJ2-2 TRBV5-4 CASSFGGAGELFF TGTGCCAGCAGCTTTGGGGGGGCCGGGGAGCTGTTTTTT
large NA TRBJ1-1 TRBV25-1 CASIRGTEAFF TGTGCCAGCATCAGGGGTACTGAAGCTTTCTTT
large TRBD1 TRBJ2-7 TRBV6-6 CASSGQGYEQYF TGTGCCAGCAGCGGACAGGGCTACGAGCAGTACTTC
large TRBD2 TRBJ2-7 TRBV27 CASSLSSGSSYEQYF TGTGCCAGCAGTTTATCTAGCGGGAGTTCCTACGAGCAGTACTTC
large NA TRBJ2-3 TRBV20-1 CSAGPTDTQYF TGCAGTGCTGGCCCGACAGATACGCAGTATTTT
few NA TRBJ2-7 TRBV20-1 CGASEAPYEQYF TGCGGTGCTAGTGAGGCCCCCTACGAGCAGTACTTC
large TRBD1 TRBJ2-7 TRBV6-2/TRBV6-3 CASSFGQASSYEQYF TGTGCCAGCAGTTTTGGACAGGCCTCCTCCTACGAGCAGTACTTC
large NA TRBJ2-1 TRBV6-5 CASADSPGTYNEQFF TGTGCCAGCGCCGACTCACCTGGCACCTACAATGAGCAGTTCTTC
large TRBD1 TRBJ2-1 TRBV24-1 CATSDLRQGDYNEQFF TGTGCCACCAGTGACCTACGACAGGGGGACTACAATGAGCAGTTCTTC
medium-sized TRBD2 TRBJ2-1 TRBV19 CASTPGSSGNEQFF TGTGCCAGTACCCCCGGCTCTAGCGGGAATGAGCAGTTCTTC
large TRBD2 TRBJ2-7 TRBV29-1 CSVTSGSYEQYF TGCAGCGTTACTAGCGGGAGCTACGAGCAGTACTTC
large TRBD1 TRBJ2-7 TRBV28 CASSPGQVPYEQYF TGTGCCAGCAGTCCGGGACAGGTCCCCTACGAGCAGTACTTC
medium-sized NA TRBJ2-1 TRBV29-1 CSAPGSSGGNEQFF TGCAGCGCGCCGGGCTCCTCAGGAGGGAATGAGCAGTTCTTC
large NA TRBJ2-2 TRBV20-1 CSARGDGELFF TGCAGTGCGCGAGGGGACGGGGAGCTGTTTTTT
medium-sized TRBD1 TRBJ2-2 TRBV29-1 CSVGQTGELFF TGCAGCGTGGGACAGACCGGGGAGCTGTTTTTT
medium-sized NA TRBJ2-2 TRBV28 CASSPSFPRGGELFF TGTGCCAGCAGTCCCTCGTTCCCACGGGGCGGGGAGCTGTTTTTT
large NA TRBJ2-1 TRBV29-1 CSVPSFNEQFF TGCAGCGTTCCCTCATTTAATGAGCAGTTCTTC
large NA TRBJ2-7 TRBV28 CASSNGPGLKSSYEQYF TGTGCCAGCAGCAACGGACCCGGACTTAAGAGCTCCTACGAGCAGTACTTC
few TRBD2 TRBJ2-7 TRBV19 CASSMGGRDYEQYF TGTGCCAGTAGTATGGGAGGGCGCGACTACGAGCAGTACTTC
large NA TRBJ2-6 TRBV6-6 CASSQDSGANVLTF TGTGCCAGCAGTCAAGATTCTGGGGCCAACGTCCTGACTTTC
large TRBD1 TRBJ2-7 TRBV28 CASSRDRANEQYF TGTGCCAGCAGTCGGGACAGAGCCAACGAGCAGTACTTC
large NA TRBJ1-5 TRBV28 CASSYRGANNNQPQHF TGTGCCAGCAGTTATCGGGGGGCTAATAACAATCAGCCCCAGCATTTT